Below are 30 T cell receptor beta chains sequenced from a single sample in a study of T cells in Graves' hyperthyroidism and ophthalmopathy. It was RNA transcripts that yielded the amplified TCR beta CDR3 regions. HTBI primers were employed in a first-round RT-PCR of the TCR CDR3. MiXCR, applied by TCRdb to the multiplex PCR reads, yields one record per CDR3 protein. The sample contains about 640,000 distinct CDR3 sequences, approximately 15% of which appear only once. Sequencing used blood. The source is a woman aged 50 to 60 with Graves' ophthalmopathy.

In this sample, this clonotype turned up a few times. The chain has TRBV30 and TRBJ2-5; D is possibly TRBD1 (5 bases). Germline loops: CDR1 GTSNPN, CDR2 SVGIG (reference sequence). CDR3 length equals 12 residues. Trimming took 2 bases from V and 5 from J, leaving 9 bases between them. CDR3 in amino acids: CAWSPGLETQYF. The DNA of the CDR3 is TGTGCCTGGAGTCCAGGGCTGGAGACCCAGTACTTC.

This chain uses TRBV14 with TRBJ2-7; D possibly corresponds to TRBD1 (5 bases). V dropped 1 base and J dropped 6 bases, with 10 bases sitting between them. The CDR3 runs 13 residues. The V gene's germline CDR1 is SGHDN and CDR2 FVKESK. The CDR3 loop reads CASSQGPQGEQYF. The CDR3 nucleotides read TGTGCCAGCAGCCAAGGCCCCCAGGGCGAGCAGTACTTC. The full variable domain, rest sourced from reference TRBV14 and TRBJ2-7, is EAGVTQFPSHSVIEKGQTVTLRCDPISGHDNLYWYRRVMGKEIKFLLHFVKESKQDESGMPNNRFLAERTGGTYSTLKVQPAELEDSGVYFCASSQGPQGEQYFGPGTRLTVT.

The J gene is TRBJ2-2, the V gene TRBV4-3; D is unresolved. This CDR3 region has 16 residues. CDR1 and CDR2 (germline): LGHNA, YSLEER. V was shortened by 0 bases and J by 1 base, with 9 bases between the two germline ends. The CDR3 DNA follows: TGCGCCAGCAGCCAAGACCTTCGTGGGAACACCGGGGAGCTGTTTTTT. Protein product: CASSQDLRGNTGELFF.

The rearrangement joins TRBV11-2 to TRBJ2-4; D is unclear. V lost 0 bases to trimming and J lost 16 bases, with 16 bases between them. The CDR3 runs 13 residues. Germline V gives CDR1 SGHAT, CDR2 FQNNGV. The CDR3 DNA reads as TGTGCCAGCAGCTTAGATTTATGGGGAATATGCTACTTC. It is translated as CASSLDLWGICYF. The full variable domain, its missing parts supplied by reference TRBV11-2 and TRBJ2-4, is EAGVAQSPRYKIIEKRQSVAFWCNPISGHATLYWYQQILGQGPKLLIQFQNNGVVDDSQLPKDRFSAERLKGVDSTLKIQPAKLEDSAVYLCASSLDLWGICYFGAGTRLSVL.

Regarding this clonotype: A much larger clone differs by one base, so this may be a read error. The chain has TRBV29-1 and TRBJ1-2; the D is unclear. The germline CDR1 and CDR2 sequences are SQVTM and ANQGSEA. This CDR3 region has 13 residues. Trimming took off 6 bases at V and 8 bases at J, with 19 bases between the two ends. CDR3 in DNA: TGCAGCGTCATGGGGTTATCTCTATGGGGCTACACCTTC. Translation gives CSVMGLSLWGYTF.

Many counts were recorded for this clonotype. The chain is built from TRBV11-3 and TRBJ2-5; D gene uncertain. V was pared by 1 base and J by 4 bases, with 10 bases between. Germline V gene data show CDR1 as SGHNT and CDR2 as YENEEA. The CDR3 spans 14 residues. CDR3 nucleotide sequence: TGTGCCAGCAGCTTAGGCAGCTGGGGAGAGACCCAGTACTTC. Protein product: CASSLGSWGETQYF.

Here the CDR3 reads CASSVGQVNEKLFF. The DNA of the CDR3 is TGTGCCAGCAGCGTAGGACAGGTTAATGAAAAACTGTTTTTT. The rearrangement uses TRBV9 and TRBJ1-4; possible D gene TRBD1, 6 bases. CDR3 size: 14 residues. Germline V lookup: CDR1 SGDLS, CDR2 YYNGEE. V dropped 0 bases and J dropped 4 bases, with 7 bases sitting between them.

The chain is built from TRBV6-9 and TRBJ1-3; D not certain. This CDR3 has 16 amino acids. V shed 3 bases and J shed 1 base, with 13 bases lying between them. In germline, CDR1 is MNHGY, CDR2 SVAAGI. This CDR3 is CASSYHNRLSGNTIYF. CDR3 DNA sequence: TGTGCCAGCAGTTACCACAATAGGTTATCTGGAAACACCATATATTTT.

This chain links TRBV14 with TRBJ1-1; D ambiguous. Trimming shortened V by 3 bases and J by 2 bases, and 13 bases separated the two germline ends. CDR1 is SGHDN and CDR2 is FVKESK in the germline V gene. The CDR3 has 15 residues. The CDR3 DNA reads TGTGCCAGCAGCCACCAGGAGTTGGGTAACACTGAAGCTTTCTTT. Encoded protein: CASSHQELGNTEAFF.

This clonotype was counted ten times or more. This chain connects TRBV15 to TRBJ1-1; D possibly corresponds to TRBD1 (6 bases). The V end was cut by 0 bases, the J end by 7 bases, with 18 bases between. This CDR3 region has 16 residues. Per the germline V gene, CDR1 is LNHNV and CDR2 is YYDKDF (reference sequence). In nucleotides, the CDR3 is TGTGCCACCAGCAGAGATCTCGGGGGGCAACAGGGTGAAGCTTTCTTT. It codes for CATSRDLGGQQGEAFF.

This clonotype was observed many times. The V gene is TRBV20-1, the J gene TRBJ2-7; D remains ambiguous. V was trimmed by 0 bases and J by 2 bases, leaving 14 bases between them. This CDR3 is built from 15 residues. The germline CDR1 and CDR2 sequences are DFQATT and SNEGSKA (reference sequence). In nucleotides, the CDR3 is TGCAGTGCTAGAGATACCGGCAGGAACCCCTACGAGCAGTACTTC. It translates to CSARDTGRNPYEQYF.

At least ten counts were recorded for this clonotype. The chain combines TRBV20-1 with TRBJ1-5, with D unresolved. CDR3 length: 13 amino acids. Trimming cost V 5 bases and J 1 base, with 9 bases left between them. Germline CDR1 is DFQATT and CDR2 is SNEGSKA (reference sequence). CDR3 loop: CSADGRSNQPQHF. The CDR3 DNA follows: TGCAGTGCTGATGGACGGAGCAATCAGCCCCAGCATTTT.

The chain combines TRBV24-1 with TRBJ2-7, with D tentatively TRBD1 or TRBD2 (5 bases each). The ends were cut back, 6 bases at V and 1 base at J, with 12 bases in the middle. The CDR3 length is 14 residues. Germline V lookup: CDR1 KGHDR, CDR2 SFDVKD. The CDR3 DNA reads TGTGCCACCAGTCCGGGACCGGCATCCTACGAGCAGTACTTC. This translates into CATSPGPASYEQYF.

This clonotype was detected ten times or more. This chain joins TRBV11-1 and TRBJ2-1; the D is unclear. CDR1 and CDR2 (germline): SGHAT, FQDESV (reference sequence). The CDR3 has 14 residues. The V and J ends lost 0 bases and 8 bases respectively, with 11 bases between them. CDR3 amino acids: CASSLAQLSHEQFF. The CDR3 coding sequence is TGTGCCAGCAGCTTAGCCCAGTTGTCCCATGAGCAGTTCTTC.

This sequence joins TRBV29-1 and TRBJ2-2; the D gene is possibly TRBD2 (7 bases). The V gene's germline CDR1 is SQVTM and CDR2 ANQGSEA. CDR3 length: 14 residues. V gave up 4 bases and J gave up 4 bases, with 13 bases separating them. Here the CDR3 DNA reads TGCAGCGTTGGGGGGGGACACAGCACCGGGGAGCTGTTTTTT. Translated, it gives CSVGGGHSTGELFF.

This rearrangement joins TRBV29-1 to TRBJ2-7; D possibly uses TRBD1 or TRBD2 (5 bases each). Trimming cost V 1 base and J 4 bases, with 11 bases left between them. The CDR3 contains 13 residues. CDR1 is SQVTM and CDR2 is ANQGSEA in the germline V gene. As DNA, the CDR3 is TGCAGCGTTGAAGGTGACAGACTATACGAGCAGTACTTC. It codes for CSVEGDRLYEQYF.

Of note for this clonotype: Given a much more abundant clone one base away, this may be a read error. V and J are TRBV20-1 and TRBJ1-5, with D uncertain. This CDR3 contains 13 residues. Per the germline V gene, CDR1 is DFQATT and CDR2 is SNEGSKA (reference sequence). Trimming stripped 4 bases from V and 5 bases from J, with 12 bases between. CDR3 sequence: CSATGRGDQPQHF. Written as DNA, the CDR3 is TGCAGTGCTACCGGGCGGGGAGATCAGCCCCAGCATTTT.

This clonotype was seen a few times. CDR3 bases: TGTGCCAGCAGTTTAACCCCAGGGTCCGAGCAGTACTTC. As protein: CASSLTPGSEQYF. The chain carries TRBV28 and TRBJ2-7, with D maybe TRBD1 (5 bases). CDR1 and CDR2 (germline): MDHEN, SYDVKM. The CDR3 has 13 residues. Trimming took 2 bases from V and 6 from J, leaving 11 bases between them.

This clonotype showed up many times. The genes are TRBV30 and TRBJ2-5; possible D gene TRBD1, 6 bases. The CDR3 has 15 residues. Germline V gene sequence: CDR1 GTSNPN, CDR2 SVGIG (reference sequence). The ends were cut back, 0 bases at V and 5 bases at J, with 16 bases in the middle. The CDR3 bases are TGTGCCTGGAGTGTACAGCCAGGGGCTCGGGAGACCCAGTACTTC. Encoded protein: CAWSVQPGARETQYF.

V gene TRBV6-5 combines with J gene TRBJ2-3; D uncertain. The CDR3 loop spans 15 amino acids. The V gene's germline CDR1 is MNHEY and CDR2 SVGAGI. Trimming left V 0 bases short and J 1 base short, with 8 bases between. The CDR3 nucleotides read TGTGCCAGCAGTTACTCGTTAGGAGGCACAGATACGCAGTATTTT. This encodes CASSYSLGGTDTQYF.

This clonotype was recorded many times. The CDR3 DNA reads as TGCAGTGCTAGACATGGCTACACCTTC. Its translation: CSARHGYTF. V usage is TRBV20-1 and J usage is TRBJ1-2; no clear D. Germline-derived CDR1 and CDR2 are DFQATT and SNEGSKA (reference sequence). CDR3 length: 9 amino acids. Trimming left V 2 bases short and J 6 bases short, with 1 base between.

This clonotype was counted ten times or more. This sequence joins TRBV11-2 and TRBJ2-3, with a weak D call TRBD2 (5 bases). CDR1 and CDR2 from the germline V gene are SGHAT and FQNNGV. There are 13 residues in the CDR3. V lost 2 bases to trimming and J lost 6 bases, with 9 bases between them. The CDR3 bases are TGTGCCAGCAGCTTAAGGAGGTCGGATACGCAGTATTTT. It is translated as CASSLRRSDTQYF. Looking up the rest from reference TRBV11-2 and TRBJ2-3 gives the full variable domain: EAGVAQSPRYKIIEKRQSVAFWCNPISGHATLYWYQQILGQGPKLLIQFQNNGVVDDSQLPKDRFSAERLKGVDSTLKIQPAKLEDSAVYLCASSLRRSDTQYFGPGTRLTVL.

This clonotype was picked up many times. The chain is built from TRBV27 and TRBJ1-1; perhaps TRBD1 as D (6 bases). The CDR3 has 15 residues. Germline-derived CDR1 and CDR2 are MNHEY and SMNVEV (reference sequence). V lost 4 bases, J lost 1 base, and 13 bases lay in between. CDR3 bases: TGTGCCAGCAGTTCCACAGGGCGGGCGAACACTGAAGCTTTCTTT. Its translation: CASSSTGRANTEAFF.

CDR3 nucleotide sequence: TGCGCCAGCAGCTTCTCAGGGCAAGAGCAGTACTTC. Translation gives CASSFSGQEQYF. The genes are TRBV5-1 and TRBJ2-7, with a tentative D call TRBD1 (5 bases). This CDR3 has 12 residues. Between the trimmed V and J ends, which lost 2 bases and 7 bases, there was a span of 10 bases. Germline CDR1 SGHRS, CDR2 YFSETQ.

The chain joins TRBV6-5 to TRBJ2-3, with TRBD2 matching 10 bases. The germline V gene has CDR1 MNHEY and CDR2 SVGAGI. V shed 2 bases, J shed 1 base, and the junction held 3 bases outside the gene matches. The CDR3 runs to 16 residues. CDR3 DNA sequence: TGTGCCAGCAGTTACACCGGGACTAGCGGCACAGATACGCAGTATTTT. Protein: CASSYTGTSGTDTQYF.

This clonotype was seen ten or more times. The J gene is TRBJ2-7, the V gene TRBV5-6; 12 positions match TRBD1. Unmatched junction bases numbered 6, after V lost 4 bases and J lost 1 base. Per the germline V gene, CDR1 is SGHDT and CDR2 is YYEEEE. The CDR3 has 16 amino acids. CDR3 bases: TGTGCCAGCAGCGGGACAGGGGGCCCGGATTCCTACGAGCAGTACTTC. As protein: CASSGTGGPDSYEQYF.

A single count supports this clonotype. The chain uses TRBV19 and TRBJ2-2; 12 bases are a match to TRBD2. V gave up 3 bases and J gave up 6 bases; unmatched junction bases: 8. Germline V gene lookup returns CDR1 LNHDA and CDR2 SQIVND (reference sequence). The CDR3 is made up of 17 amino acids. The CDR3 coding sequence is TGTGCCAGTAGTATTCCTAGCGGGAGGGCGAGGGCCGGGGAGCTGTTTTTT. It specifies CASSIPSGRARAGELFF.

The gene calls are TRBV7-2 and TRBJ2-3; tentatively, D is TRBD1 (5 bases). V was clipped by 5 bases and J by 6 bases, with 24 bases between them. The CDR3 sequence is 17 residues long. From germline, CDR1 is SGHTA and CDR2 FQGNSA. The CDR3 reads CASSPTEQIYKGDTQYF. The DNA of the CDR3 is TGTGCCAGCAGCCCCACGGAGCAAATATACAAGGGGGATACGCAGTATTTT.

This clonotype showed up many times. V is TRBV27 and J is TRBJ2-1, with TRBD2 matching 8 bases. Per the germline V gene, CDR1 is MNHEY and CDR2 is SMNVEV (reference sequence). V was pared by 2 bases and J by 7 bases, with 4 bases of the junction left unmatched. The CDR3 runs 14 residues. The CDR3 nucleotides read TGTGCCAGCAGTTTAGGCGGGAGGAAAAATGAGCAGTTCTTC. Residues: CASSLGGRKNEQFF.

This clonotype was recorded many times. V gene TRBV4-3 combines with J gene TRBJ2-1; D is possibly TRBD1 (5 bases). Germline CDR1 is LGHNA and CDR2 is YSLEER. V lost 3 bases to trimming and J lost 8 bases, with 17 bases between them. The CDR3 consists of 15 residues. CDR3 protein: CASSQMNGAHDEQFF. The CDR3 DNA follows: TGCGCCAGCAGCCAGATGAATGGGGCGCACGATGAGCAGTTCTTC.